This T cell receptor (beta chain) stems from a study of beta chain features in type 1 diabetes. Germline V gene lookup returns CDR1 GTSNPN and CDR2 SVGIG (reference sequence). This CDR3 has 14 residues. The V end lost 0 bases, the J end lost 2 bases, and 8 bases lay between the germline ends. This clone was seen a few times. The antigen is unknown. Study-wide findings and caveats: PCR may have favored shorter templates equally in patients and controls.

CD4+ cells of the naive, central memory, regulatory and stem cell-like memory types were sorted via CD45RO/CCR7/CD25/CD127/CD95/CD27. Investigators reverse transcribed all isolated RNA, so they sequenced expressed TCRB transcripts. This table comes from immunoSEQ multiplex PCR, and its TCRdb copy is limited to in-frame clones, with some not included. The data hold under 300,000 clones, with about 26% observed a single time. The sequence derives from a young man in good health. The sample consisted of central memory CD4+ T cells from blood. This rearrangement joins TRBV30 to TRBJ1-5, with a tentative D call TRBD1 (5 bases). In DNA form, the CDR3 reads TGTGCCTGGAGTGTACTACAGGGCAATCAGCCCCAGCATTTT. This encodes CAWSVLQGNQPQHF.